This T cell receptor (beta chain) derives from a study of blood T cell repertoires in COVID-19. This table comes from immunoSEQ multiplex PCR, and its TCRdb copy is limited to in-frame clones, with some not included. Here the sample spans 210,000 or so clones, under 90% being singletons. Cohort allocation depended upon clinical history that participants reported. V was cut by 5 bases and J by 6 bases, with 11 bases left in between. Germline-derived CDR1 and CDR2 are SGHVS and FNYEAQ. This CDR3 is 12 amino acids long. Sequencing input: PBMCs or T cells enriched from blood (not recorded which). The rearrangement joins TRBV7-6 to TRBJ2-7; no firm D call. This clonotype was obtained from a woman aged 45 to 65 with acute COVID-19. The CDR3, as DNA: TGTGCCAGCAGCCCCCATTTCAGCGAGCAGTACTTC. Its protein product is CASSPHFSEQYF.